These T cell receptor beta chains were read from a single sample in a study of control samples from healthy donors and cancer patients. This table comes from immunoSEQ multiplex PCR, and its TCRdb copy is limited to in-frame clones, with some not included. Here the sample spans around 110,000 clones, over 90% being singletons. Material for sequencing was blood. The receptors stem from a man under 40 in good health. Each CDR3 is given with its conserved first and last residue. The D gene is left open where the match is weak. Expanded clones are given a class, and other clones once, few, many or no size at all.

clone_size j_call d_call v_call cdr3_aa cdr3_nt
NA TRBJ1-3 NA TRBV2 CASSDKEKTSGNTIYF TGTGCCAGCAGTGATAAAGAGAAGACGTCTGGAAACACCATATATTTT
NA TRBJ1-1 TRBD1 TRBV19 CASNPTGTEAFF TGTGCCAGCAACCCGACAGGGACTGAAGCTTTCTTT
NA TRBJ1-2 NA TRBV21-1 CASSKVGGRYGYTF TGTGCCAGCAGCAAAGTTGGCGGACGCTATGGCTACACCTTC
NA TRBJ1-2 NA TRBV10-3 CAISEPLRQGGYTF TGTGCCATCAGTGAGCCTCTCCGGCAGGGGGGCTACACCTTC
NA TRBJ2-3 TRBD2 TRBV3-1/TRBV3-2 CASSPRGRSPADTQYF TGTGCCAGCAGCCCGCGGGGGAGGTCACCGGCAGATACGCAGTATTTT
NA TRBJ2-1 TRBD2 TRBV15 CATSNAQAGVRSEQFF TGTGCCACCAGCAACGCTCAGGCGGGGGTTCGGAGTGAGCAGTTCTTC
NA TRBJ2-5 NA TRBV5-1 CASSLGGTKETQYF TGCGCCAGCAGCTTGGGGGGCACCAAAGAGACCCAGTACTTC
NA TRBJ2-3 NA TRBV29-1 CSLGRVHRQGHTDTQYF TGCAGCCTTGGAAGAGTCCACCGACAAGGGCACACAGATACGCAGTATTTT
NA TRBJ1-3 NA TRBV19 CASSIGTSSGNTIYF TGTGCCAGTAGTATCGGGACATCTTCTGGAAACACCATATATTTT
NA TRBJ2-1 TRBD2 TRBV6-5 CASRAWDYDNEQFF TGTGCCAGCAGAGCCTGGGACTACGACAATGAGCAGTTCTTC
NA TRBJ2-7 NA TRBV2 CASSLKPRTASAYEQYF TGTGCCAGCAGTCTTAAACCTCGGACTGCTTCAGCCTACGAGCAGTACTTC
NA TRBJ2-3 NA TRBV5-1 CASSLLSTDTQYF TGCGCCAGCAGCTTACTTAGCACAGATACGCAGTATTTT
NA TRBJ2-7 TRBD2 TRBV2 CASMLGLAGPYEQYF TGTGCCAGCATGTTGGGACTAGCGGGGCCCTACGAGCAGTACTTC
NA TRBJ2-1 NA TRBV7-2 CASSLEPDPPNEQFF TGTGCCAGCAGCTTAGAGCCGGACCCCCCCAATGAGCAGTTCTTC
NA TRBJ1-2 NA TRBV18 CASSPPDGAGVGRSNPYGYTF TGTGCCAGCTCACCGCCCGACGGGGCAGGAGTCGGCAGGAGTAACCCATATGGCTACACCTTC
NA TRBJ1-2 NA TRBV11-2 CASSLDPPGRGYYGYTF TGTGCCAGCAGCTTAGATCCCCCAGGGCGTGGATACTATGGCTACACCTTC
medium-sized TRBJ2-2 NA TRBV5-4 CASSLDGVMNTGELFF TGTGCCAGCAGCTTGGATGGGGTAATGAACACCGGGGAGCTGTTTTTT
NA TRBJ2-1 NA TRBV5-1 CASSPTQGGSYNEQFF TGCGCCAGCAGCCCGACCCAGGGGGGGTCCTACAATGAGCAGTTCTTC
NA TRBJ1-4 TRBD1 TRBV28 CATGQGAATNEKLFF TGTGCCACAGGACAGGGGGCGGCTACTAATGAAAAACTGTTTTTT
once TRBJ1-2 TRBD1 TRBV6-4 CASSQSGGARGYTF TGTGCCAGCAGTCAATCAGGGGGCGCGAGGGGCTACACCTTC
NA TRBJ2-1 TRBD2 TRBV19 CASSILSGVDNEQFF TGTGCCAGTAGTATCCTTAGCGGGGTTGACAATGAGCAGTTCTTC
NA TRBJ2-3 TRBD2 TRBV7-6 CASSPGTSGLSTDTQYF TGTGCCAGCAGCCCAGGGACTAGCGGTCTGAGCACAGATACGCAGTATTTT
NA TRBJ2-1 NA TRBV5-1 CASSKSTRDSYNEQFF TGCGCCAGCAGCAAATCAACTAGGGATTCCTACAATGAGCAGTTCTTC
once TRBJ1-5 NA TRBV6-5 CASKIRSNQPQHF TGTGCCAGCAAGATTAGATCCAATCAGCCCCAGCATTTT
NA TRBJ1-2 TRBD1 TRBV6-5 CASTVVQGMGGYTF TGTGCCAGCACCGTCGTACAGGGGATGGGCGGCTACACCTTC
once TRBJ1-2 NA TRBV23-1 CASSLRTEDSTNYGYTF TGCGCCAGCAGTCTACGGACAGAGGATTCGACTAACTATGGCTACACCTTC
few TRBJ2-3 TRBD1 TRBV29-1 CSVGQGVGFTQYF TGCAGCGTTGGACAGGGGGTCGGTTTTACGCAGTATTTT
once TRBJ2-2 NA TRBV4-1 CASSQASQTVDTGELFF TGCGCCAGCAGCCAAGCGAGTCAGACCGTGGACACCGGGGAGCTGTTTTTT
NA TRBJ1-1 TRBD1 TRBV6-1 CASSEKGATTEAFF TGTGCCAGCAGTGAAAAGGGGGCTACAACTGAAGCTTTCTTT
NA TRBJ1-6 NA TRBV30 CAWSVDSGAPLHF TGTGCCTGGAGTGTAGATTCCGGGGCACCCCTCCACTTT
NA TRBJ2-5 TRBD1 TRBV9 CASSSGQGETETQYF TGTGCCAGCAGCTCGGGACAGGGGGAGACAGAGACCCAGTACTTC
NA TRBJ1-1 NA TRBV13 CASSLLENTEAFF TGTGCCAGCAGCTTACTCGAGAACACTGAAGCTTTCTTT
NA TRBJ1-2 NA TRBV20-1 CSAASEGGYTF TGCAGTGCTGCGTCCGAGGGTGGCTACACCTTC
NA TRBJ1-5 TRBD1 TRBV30 CAWTRDRGDQPQHF TGTGCCTGGACCCGGGACAGGGGAGACCAGCCCCAGCATTTT
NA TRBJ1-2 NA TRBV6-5 CASSTGGVYYGYTF TGTGCCAGCAGCACTGGAGGGGTTTACTATGGCTACACCTTC